This TCR beta chain comes out of a study of blood T cell repertoires in COVID-19. Background on the study: Samples representing acute and convalescent COVID-19 were sourced from the United States, Italy and Spain. In each case, the material was cDNA or gDNA derived from T cells, B-cell-depleted T cells, or PBMCs.

With 5 bases clipped from V and 6 bases from J, the junction kept 4 bases outside the gene matches. This CDR3 spans 14 amino acids. Germline V gene data show CDR1 as SGHAT and CDR2 as FQNNGV. How the authors handled the data: Amplification of reference gene primers provided the estimated nucleated cell counts. Profiling relied on immunoSEQ multiplex PCR, and the TCRdb table lists in-frame clones only, not all of them. D and trimming were read from the DNA, whereas the V and J calls and clone size are those reported in that table. Of some 31,000 clones in the sample, about nine tenths were seen once. The sequence derives from a human donor with active COVID-19. The donor label of this sample is uncertain. This chain connects TRBV11-2 to TRBJ1-6; TRBD1 aligns across 7 bases. The specimen was peripheral blood. CDR3 nucleotide sequence: TGTGCCAGCAGCACCCGACAGGGTAATTCACCCCTCCACTTT. This encodes CASSTRQGNSPLHF.